These T cell receptor beta chains were read from a single sample in a study of T cell repertoires in cytomegalovirus infection. TCRdb recomputed calls from the reads with MiXCR, one row per CDR3 protein. This sample has approximately 500,000 distinct CDR3 sequences, with around 35% found just once. Their target antigens are unknown. The sample was cultured PBMCs, taken from culture after CMV antigen stimulation. The receptor source for this set is a human donor in good health (CMV status not recorded). Some clones in this sample may be carry-over from other donors' samples. CDR3s leave out the opening cysteine and the closing phenylalanine or tryptophan. A D gene is named only where the DNA matches it firmly.

v_gene	d_gene	j_gene	CDR3aa
TRBV20-1	NA	TRBJ1-6	SARDLSSEGGNSPLH
TRBV28	NA	TRBJ2-7	ASSLSGPVQGQY
TRBV6-6	NA	TRBJ1-2	ASSLLARDGYT
TRBV6-2/TRBV6-3	TRBD2	TRBJ2-1	ASRTRSSGRGNEQF
TRBV6-2/TRBV6-3	NA	TRBJ2-7	ASSPRGSAYEQY
TRBV7-9	NA	TRBJ2-1	ASSLALSHEQF
TRBV7-8	NA	TRBJ1-2	ASSLDPRDSNYGYT
TRBV7-2	TRBD1	TRBJ2-1	ASSLGTGGSGEQF
TRBV2	NA	TRBJ2-1	ASSETGKRNEQF
TRBV15	NA	TRBJ2-3	ATSRARGALSPLPTSTDTQY
TRBV20-1	NA	TRBJ2-7	SARARGRVFSGFGY
TRBV6-5	NA	TRBJ2-1	ASSYGRDNEQF
TRBV20-1	TRBD1	TRBJ1-5	SASPSGQDHRPQH
TRBV6-5	NA	TRBJ2-3	ASSPPARTDTQY
TRBV6-5	NA	TRBJ2-1	ASSYGVSGDEQF
TRBV7-2	NA	TRBJ2-1	ASSLGRDSYNEQF
TRBV20-1	NA	TRBJ1-5	SATTRWQPQH
TRBV7-2	NA	TRBJ2-3	ASSSSLGTDTQY
TRBV30	NA	TRBJ1-1	ARATVTDTEAF
TRBV7-6	NA	TRBJ1-4	ASSTWAGERKLF
TRBV6-2/TRBV6-3	TRBD2	TRBJ2-5	ASSKVAGVGQETQY
TRBV24-1	NA	TRBJ1-2	ATSDLHPRQDRINYGYT
TRBV7-3	NA	TRBJ2-1	ASSSHLNEQF
TRBV7-2	TRBD1	TRBJ1-2	ASSTDRAGGYT
TRBV28	NA	TRBJ1-2	ASIRLTGLGYT
TRBV5-1	TRBD1	TRBJ1-5	ASSVGTEGQPQH
TRBV10-3	NA	TRBJ2-3	AISSYPPRTDTQY
TRBV20-1	NA	TRBJ2-1	SARNLARGSSEQF
TRBV29-1	NA	TRBJ1-1	SVVAGSTEAF
TRBV7-2	NA	TRBJ2-1	ASSPPPPGNEQF
TRBV19	NA	TRBJ2-3	ASTERQTDTQY
TRBV19	NA	TRBJ2-4	ANSIIGGLEY
TRBV7-2	NA	TRBJ2-7	ASSLDHNSYEQY
TRBV7-2	NA	TRBJ2-7	ASSSRVHEQY
TRBV29-1	TRBD2	TRBJ2-1	SVPKEGLAGGAYNEQF
TRBV7-2	NA	TRBJ1-1	ASSLGPEDTEAF
TRBV28	NA	TRBJ1-2	ASSASPRAGSFGYT
TRBV7-2	NA	TRBJ2-1	ASSLALDFNNEQF
TRBV20-1	NA	TRBJ2-3	SAHAPSSGTDTQY
TRBV2	TRBD1	TRBJ2-5	ASRGTGETQY
TRBV4-1	NA	TRBJ1-3	ASSQDSRAFSGNTIY
TRBV6-6	TRBD2	TRBJ2-1	ASSYSGTGGLDEQF
TRBV12-3/TRBV12-4	TRBD1	TRBJ2-7	ASSRQGARAYEQY
TRBV20-1	NA	TRBJ2-7	SVTVATAPLTYEQY
TRBV30	NA	TRBJ2-7	AWSVGASDYEQY
TRBV28	TRBD1	TRBJ1-5	ASSPRGGAGFNQPQH
TRBV7-3	TRBD2	TRBJ2-7	ASSLLAGASYYEQY
TRBV7-2	TRBD2	TRBJ2-2	ASSAAGTRLTGELF
TRBV9	NA	TRBJ1-6	ASSVRGGNSPLH